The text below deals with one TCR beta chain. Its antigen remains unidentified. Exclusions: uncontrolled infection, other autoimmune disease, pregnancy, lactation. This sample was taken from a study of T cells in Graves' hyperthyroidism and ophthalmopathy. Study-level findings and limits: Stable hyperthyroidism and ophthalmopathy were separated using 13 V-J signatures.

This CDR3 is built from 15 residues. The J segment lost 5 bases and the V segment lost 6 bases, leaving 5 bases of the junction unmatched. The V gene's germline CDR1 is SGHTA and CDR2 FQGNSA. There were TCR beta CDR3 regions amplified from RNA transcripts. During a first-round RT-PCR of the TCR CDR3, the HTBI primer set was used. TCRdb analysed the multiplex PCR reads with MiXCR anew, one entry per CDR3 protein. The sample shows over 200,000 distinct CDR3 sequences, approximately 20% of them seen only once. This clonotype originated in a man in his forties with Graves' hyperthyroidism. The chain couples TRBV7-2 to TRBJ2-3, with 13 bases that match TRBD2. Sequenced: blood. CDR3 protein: CASRILAGGQDTQYF. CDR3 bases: TGTGCCAGCAGAATACTAGCGGGGGGGCAAGATACGCAGTATTTT.